A single T cell receptor (beta chain) is shown here with its context. This clonotype was seen a single time. Its antigen is not yet known. Base qualities are missing; no much larger clone stands one base away. A solitary read yields weak support. Receptor libraries were prepared by PCR. Sequenced on an Illumina HiSeq 2500. Molecular barcoding was employed in the preparation of TCR libraries, with unique molecular identifiers being used to normalize TCRbeta repertoire quantification. Starting from the raw public reads, TCRdb applied fastp trimming at Q25, assembled clones with MiXCR and retained in-frame beta chains. CDR3 protein duplicates are merged, each entry listing the most common genes and DNA. In this sample the table shows under 750,000 distinct CDR3 sequences, 20% to 25% of which occur a single time. 13% to 15% of the sample rests with the top ten. What this sample's treatment or condition label stands for: allogeneic hematopoietic cell transplantation with graft depleted of TCRalphabeta T cells and CD19 B cells. The transplant recipients were children given TCRalphabeta/CD19-depleted allogeneic hematopoietic cell grafts.

This record comes from a study of T-cell reconstitution after alpha-beta-depleted transplantation in children (dated by TCRdb to 2016 to 2017). Study-wide context: Using TCR repertoire profiling, the study followed T-cell immune reconstitution in a quantitative way in children after TCRalphabeta/CD19-depleted allogeneic hematopoietic cell transplantation.

What the study reported, not specific to this receptor: The apparently early alphabetaT-cell count recovery about two months after transplant was reportedly dependent on only several hundred rapidly expanded clones derived from non-depleted graft cells. Hyperexpanded clone frequencies declined over subsequent months; after one year, T-cell counts and TCRbeta diversity were mostly attributed to newly produced T cells. In some patients, the high TCRbeta diversity seen at day 60 was put down to recipient T cells and intrathymic progenitors that had survived conditioning.

Material: PBMCs, mostly from graft donor cells, obtained 360 days after TCRalphabeta/CD19-depleted stem cell transplant. This TCR was recovered from a boy younger than two who had a stem cell transplant for acute myeloid leukemia, so the T cells may come from the graft donor.

The DNA is as follows: TGCAGTGCTAGGACCATCACTAGCGGGAAAGAGACCCAGTACTTC. Its product reads: CSARTITSGKETQYF. Recombination joined TRBV20-1 with TRBJ2-5; 10 central bases correspond to TRBD2. Per the germline V gene (reference sequence), DFQATT is the CDR1 and SNEGSKA is the CDR2. Measured from the cysteine to the phenylalanine, the CDR3 is 15 residues long. Only the CDR3 portion is preserved as DNA: 45 bases, with reading frame beginning at the first base. Compared with germline, V lacks 3 bases and J lacks 3 bases; bases without a gene match: 7.